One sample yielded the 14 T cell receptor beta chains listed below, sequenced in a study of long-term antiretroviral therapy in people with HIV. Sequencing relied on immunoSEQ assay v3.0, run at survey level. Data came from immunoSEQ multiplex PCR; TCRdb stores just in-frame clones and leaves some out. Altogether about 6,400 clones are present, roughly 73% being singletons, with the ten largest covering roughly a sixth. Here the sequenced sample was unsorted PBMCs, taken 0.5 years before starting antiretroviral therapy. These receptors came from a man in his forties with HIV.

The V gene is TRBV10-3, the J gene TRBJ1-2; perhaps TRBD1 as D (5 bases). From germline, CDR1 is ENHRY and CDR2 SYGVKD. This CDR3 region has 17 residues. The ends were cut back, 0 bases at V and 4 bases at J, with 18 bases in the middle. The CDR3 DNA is TGTGCCATCAGTGAGTCCGTCCCAAAGGCAGGGCTCTATGGCTACACCTTC. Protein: CAISESVPKAGLYGYTF.

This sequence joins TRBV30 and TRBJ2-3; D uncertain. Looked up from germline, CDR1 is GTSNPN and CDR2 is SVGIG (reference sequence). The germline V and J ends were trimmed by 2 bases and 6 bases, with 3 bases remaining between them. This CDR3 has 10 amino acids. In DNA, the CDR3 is TGTGCCTGGAGTTTGGATACGCAGTATTTT. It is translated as CAWSLDTQYF.

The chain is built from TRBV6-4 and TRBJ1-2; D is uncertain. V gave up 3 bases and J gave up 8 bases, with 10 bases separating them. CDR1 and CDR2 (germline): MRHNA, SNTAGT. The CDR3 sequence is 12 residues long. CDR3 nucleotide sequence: TGTGCCAGCAGTGAAGCCGGGCACGGCTACACCTTC. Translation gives CASSEAGHGYTF.

The CDR3 DNA sequence: TGTGCCAGTAAACGGGGGCGGGGATCACCCCTCCACTTT. Translation: CASKRGRGSPLHF. The rearrangement links TRBV19 to TRBJ1-6; tentative D call: TRBD1 (6 bases). V gave up 7 bases and J gave up 10 bases, with 14 bases separating them. The CDR3 loop spans 13 amino acids. Germline values: CDR1 LNHDA, CDR2 SQIVND (reference sequence).

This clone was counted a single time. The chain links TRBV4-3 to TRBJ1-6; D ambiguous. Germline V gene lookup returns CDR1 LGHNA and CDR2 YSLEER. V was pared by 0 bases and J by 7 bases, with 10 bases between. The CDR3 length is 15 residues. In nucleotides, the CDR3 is TGCGCCAGCAGCCAAGATAGAGTCGCAAATTCACCCCTCCACTTT. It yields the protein CASSQDRVANSPLHF.

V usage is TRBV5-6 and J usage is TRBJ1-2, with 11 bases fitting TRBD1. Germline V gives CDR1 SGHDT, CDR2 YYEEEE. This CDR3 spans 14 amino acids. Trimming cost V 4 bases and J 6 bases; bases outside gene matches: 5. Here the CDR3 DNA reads TGTGCCAGCAGCCCGGGACAGGGGGGCCATGGCTACACCTTC. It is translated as CASSPGQGGHGYTF.

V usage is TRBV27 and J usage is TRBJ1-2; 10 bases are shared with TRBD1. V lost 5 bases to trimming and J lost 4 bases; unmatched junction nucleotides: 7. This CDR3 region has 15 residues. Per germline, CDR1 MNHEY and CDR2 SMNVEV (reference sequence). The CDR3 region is CASSPDRGRGYGYTF. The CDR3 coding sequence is TGTGCCAGCAGTCCCGACAGGGGGCGCGGCTATGGCTACACCTTC.

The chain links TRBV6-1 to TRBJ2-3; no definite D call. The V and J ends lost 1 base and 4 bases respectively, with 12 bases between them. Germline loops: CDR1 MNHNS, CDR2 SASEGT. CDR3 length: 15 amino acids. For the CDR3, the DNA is TGTGCCAGCAGTGAAGTGTTCGGTTCGGCAGATACGCAGTATTTT. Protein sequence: CASSEVFGSADTQYF.

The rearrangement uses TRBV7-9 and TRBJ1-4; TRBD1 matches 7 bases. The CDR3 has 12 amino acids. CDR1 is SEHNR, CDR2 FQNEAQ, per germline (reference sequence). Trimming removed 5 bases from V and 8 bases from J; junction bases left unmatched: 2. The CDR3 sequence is CASSAGQEKLFF. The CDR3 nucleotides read TGTGCCAGCAGCGCGGGACAGGAAAAACTGTTTTTT.

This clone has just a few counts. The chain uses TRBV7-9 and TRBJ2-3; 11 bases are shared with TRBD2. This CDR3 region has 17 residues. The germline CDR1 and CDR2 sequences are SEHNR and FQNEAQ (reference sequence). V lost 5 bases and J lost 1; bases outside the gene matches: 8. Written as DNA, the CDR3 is TGTGCCAGCAGCGCTCTGACTAGCGGGGCCGGCACAGATACGCAGTATTTT. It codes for CASSALTSGAGTDTQYF. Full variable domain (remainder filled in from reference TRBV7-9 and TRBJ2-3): DTGVSQNPRHKITKRGQNVTFRCDPISEHNRLYWYRQTLGQGPEFLTYFQNEAQLEKSRLLSDRFSAERPKGSFSTLEIQRTEQGDSAMYLCASSALTSGAGTDTQYFGPGTRLTVL.

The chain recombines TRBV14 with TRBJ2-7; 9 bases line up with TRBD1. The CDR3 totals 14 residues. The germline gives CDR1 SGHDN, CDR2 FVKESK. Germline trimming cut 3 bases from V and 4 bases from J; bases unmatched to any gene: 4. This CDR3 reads CASSHRTGEYEQYF. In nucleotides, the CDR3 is TGTGCCAGCAGCCACCGGACAGGGGAGTACGAGCAGTACTTC.

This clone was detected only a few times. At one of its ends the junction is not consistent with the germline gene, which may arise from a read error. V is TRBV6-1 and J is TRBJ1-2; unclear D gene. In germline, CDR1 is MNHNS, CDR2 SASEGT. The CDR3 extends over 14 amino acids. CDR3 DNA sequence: TGTGCCATCAGTGAGGCTCCGAATAACTATGGCTACACCTTC. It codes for CAISEAPNNYGYTF.

The CDR3 sequence: CAISAGRNYGYTF. CDR3 nucleotide sequence: TGTGCCATCAGCGCGGGACGTAACTATGGCTACACCTTC. The chain recombines TRBV10-3 with TRBJ1-2; maybe TRBD1 (5 bases). In germline, CDR1 is ENHRY, CDR2 SYGVKD. V was cut by 6 bases and J by 1 base, with 9 bases left in between. The CDR3 sequence is 13 residues long.

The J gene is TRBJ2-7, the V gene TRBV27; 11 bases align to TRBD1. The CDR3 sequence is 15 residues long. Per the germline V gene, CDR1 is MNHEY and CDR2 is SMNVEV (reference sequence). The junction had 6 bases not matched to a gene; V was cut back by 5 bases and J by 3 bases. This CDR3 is CASSPWGQGVYEQYF. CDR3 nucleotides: TGTGCCAGCAGTCCATGGGGACAGGGGGTCTACGAGCAGTACTTC.